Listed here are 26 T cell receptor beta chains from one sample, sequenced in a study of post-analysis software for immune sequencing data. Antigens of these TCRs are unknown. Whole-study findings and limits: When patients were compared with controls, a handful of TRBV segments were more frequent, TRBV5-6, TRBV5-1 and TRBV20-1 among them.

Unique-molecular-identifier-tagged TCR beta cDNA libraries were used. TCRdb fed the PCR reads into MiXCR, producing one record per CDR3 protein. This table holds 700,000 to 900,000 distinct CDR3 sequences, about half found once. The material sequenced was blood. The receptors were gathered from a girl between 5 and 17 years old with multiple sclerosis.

The CDR3 sequence: CASRPTGGTNEKLFF. The CDR3 region has the DNA TGTGCCAGCAGACCCACAGGGGGAACTAATGAAAAACTGTTTTTT. The rearrangement uses TRBV6-5 and TRBJ1-4; 8 positions match TRBD1. The CDR3 is 15 residues long. V trimming: 6 bases; J trimming: 1 base; junction bases outside the gene matches: 4. The V gene's germline CDR1 is MNHEY and CDR2 SVGAGI.

CDR3 protein: CSARGGYYNEQFF. The CDR3 region has the DNA TGCAGTGCTAGGGGAGGGTACTACAATGAGCAGTTCTTC. This chain uses TRBV20-1 with TRBJ2-1; TRBD2 agrees at 7 bases. The CDR3 is 13 amino acids. Trimming cost V 3 bases and J 3 bases; bases outside gene matches: 2. CDR1 DFQATT and CDR2 SNEGSKA come from the germline V gene (reference sequence).

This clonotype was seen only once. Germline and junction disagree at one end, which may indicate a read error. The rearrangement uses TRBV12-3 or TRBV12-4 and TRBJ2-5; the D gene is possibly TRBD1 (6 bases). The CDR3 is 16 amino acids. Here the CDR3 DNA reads TGTGCCGGCAGTCAAGACAGGAACCAACTGGGGGAGACCCAGTACTTC. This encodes CAGSQDRNQLGETQYF.

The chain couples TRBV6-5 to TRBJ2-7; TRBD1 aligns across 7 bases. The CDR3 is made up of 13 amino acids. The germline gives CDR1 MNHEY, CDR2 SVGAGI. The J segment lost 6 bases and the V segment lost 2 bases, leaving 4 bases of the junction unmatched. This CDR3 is CASSYPGTVEQYF. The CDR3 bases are TGTGCCAGCAGTTACCCCGGGACAGTCGAGCAGTACTTC.

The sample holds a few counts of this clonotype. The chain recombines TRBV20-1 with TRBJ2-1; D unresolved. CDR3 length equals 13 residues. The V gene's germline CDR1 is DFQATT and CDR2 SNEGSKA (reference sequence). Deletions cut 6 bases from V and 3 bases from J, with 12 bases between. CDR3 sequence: CSATGRLYNEQFF. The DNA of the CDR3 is TGCAGTGCAACCGGACGCCTCTACAATGAGCAGTTCTTC.

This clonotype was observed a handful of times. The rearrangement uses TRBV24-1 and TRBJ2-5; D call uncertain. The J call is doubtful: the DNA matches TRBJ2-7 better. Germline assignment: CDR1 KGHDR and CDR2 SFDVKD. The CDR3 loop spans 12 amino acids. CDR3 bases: TGTGCCACCAGTGGCGAGGATCTCGAGCAGTACTTC. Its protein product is CATSGEDLEQYF.

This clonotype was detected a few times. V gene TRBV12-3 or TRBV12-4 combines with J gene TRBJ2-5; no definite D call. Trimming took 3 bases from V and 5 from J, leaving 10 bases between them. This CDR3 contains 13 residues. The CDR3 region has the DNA TGTGCCAGCAGTTTTTCCCAATGGGAGACCCAGTACTTC. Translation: CASSFSQWETQYF.

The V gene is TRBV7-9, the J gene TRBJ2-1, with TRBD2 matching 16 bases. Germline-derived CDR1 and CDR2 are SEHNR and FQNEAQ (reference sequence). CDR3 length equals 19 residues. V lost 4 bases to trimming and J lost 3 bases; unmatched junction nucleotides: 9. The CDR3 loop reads CASSSGTSGRDRRYNEQFF. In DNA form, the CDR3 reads TGTGCCAGCAGCTCAGGGACTAGCGGGAGGGACCGACGCTACAATGAGCAGTTCTTC. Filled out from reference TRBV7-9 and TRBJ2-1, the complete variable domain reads DTGVSQNPRHKITKRGQNVTFRCDPISEHNRLYWYRQTLGQGPEFLTYFQNEAQLEKSRLLSDRFSAERPKGSFSTLEIQRTEQGDSAMYLCASSSGTSGRDRRYNEQFFGPGTRLTVL.

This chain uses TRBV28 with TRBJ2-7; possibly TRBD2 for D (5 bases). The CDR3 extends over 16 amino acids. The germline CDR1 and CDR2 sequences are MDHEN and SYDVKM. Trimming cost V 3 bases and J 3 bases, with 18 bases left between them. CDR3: CASSFGVLSPNYEQYF. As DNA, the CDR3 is TGTGCCAGCAGTTTCGGGGTGTTATCCCCCAACTACGAGCAGTACTTC.

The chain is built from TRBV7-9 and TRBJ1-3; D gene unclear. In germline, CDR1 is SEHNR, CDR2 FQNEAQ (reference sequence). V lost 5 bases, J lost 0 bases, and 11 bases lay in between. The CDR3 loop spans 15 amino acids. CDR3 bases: TGTGCCAGCAGCCCCCCCGGATACTCTGGAAACACCATATATTTT. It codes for CASSPPGYSGNTIYF.

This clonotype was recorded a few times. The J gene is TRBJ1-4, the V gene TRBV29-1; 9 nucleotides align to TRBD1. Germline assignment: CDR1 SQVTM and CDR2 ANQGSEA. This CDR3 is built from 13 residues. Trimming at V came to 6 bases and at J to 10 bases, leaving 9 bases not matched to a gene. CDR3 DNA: TGCAGCGTAGTGTTACAGGGGGCCGGAAAACTGTTTTTT. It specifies CSVVLQGAGKLFF.

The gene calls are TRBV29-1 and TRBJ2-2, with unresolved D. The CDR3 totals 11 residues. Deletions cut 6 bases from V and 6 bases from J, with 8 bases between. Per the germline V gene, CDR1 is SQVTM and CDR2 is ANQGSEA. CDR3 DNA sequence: TGCAGCGTACCTTGGGCCGGGGAGCTGTTTTTT. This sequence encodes CSVPWAGELFF.

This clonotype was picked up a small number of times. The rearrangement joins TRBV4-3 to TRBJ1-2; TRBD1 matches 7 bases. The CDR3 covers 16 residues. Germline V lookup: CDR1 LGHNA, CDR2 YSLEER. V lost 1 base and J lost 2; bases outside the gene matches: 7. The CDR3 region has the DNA TGCGCCAGCAGCCAAGCCCGAGGACAGGCCAACTATGGCTACACCTTC. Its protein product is CASSQARGQANYGYTF.

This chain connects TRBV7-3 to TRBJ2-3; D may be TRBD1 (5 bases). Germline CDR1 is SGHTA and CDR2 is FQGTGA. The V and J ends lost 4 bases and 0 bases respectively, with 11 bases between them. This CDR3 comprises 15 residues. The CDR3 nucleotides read TGTGCCAGCAGCTCCCAGGGCCATAGCACAGATACGCAGTATTTT. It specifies CASSSQGHSTDTQYF.

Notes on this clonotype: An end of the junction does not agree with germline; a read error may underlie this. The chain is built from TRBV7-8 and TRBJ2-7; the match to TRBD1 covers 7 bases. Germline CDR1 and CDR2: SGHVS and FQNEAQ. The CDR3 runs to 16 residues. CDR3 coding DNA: TGCGCCAGCAGTCGTTTGAATCGGACAGGCCCCTACGAGCAGTACTTC. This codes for CASSRLNRTGPYEQYF.

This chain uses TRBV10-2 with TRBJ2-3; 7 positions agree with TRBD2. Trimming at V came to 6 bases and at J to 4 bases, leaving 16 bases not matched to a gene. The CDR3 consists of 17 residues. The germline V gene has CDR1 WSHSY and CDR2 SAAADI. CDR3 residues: CASRGGSVVVSPDTQYF. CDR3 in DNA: TGCGCCAGCAGAGGCGGGAGTGTCGTTGTAAGCCCAGATACGCAGTATTTT.

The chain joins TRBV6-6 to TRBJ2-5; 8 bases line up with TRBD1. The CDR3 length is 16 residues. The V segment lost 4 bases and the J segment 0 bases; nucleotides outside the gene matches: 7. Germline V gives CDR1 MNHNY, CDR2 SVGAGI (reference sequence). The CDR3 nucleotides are TGTGCCAGCAGTTCTTTGACAGGGGTCTACCAAGAGACCCAGTACTTC. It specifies CASSSLTGVYQETQYF.

As DNA, the CDR3 is TGTGCCAGCTCACTCCGGACTAGCGGGAGGGCAGGAGATACGCAGTATTTT. Protein sequence: CASSLRTSGRAGDTQYF. The chain has TRBV18 and TRBJ2-3; the match to TRBD2 covers 15 bases. CDR1 is KGHSH, CDR2 LQKENI, per germline. The CDR3 consists of 17 residues. The ends lost 4 bases at V and 5 bases at J; junction bases unmatched: 7.

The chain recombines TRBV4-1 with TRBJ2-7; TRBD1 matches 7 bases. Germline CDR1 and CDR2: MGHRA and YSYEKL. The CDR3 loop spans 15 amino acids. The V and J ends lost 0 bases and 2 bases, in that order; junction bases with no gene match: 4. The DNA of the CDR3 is TGCGCCAGCAGCCAAGACCCACAGGGGACCTACGAGCAGTACTTC. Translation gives CASSQDPQGTYEQYF.

The CDR3: CASSPVPSYEQYF. The CDR3 DNA follows: TGTGCCAGCAGTCCAGTCCCCTCCTACGAGCAGTACTTC. The rearrangement joins TRBV27 to TRBJ2-7; D gene unclear. The CDR3 loop spans 13 amino acids. V was shortened by 5 bases and J by 0 bases, with 8 bases between the two germline ends. From germline, CDR1 is MNHEY and CDR2 SMNVEV (reference sequence).

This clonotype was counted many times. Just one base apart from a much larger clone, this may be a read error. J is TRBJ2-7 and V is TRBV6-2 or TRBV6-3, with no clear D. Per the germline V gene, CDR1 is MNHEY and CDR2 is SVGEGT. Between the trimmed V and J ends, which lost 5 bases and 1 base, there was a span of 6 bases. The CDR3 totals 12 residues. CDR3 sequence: CASSPQSYEQYF. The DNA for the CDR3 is TGTGCCAGCAGTCCCCAATCCTACGAGCAGTACTTC.

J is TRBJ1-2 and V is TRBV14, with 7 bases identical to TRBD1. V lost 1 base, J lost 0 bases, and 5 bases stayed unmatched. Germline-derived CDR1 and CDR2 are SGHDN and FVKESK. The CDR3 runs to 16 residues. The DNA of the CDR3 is TGTGCCAGCAGCCAAGGATGGACAGGCCCTAACTATGGCTACACCTTC. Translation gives CASSQGWTGPNYGYTF.

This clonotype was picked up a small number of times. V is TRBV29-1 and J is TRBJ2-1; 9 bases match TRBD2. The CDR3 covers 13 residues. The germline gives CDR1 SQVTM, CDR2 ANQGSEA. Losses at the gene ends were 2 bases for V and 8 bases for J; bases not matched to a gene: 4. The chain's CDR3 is CSVEFSGSYEQFF. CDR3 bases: TGCAGCGTTGAATTTAGCGGGAGTTATGAGCAGTTCTTC.

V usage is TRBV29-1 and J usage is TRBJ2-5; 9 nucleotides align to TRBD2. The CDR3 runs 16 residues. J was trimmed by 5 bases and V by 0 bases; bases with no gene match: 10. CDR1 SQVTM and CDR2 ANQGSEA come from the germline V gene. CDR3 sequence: CSVEEGGGGAEETQYF. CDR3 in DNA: TGCAGCGTTGAAGAGGGGGGCGGGGGGGCTGAGGAGACCCAGTACTTC.

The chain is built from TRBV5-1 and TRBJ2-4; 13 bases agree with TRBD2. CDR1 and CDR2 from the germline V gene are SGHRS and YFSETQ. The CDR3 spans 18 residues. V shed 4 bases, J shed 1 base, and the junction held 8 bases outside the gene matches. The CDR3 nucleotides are TGCGCCAGCAGCGGAGGACTAGCGGGAGATGGGGCCAAAAACATTCAGTACTTC. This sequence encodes CASSGGLAGDGAKNIQYF.

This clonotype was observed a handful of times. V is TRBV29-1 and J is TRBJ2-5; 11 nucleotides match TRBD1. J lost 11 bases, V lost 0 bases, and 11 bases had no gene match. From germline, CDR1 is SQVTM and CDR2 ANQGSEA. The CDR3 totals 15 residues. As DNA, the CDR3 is TGCAGCGTTGAAGATCCGGGACAGGGGGGAGAAAAGCAGTACTTC. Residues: CSVEDPGQGGEKQYF.